Below, 17 T cell receptor beta chains from the same sample are listed, as sequenced in a study of vaccination and CD4 T cells after COVID-19. No antigen has been identified for these receptors. Once obtained from cultured CD4+ T cells, the DNA was sequenced using the Oncomine TCR Beta short-read assay. MiXCR, run by TCRdb on the PCR reads, gives a single entry per CDR3 protein. The table records about 13,000 distinct CDR3 sequences, just under 75% of them present only once. This sample's treatment: roughly 10-day PBMC culture with coronavirus spike peptide pools or control peptides (ViraFEST assay). Material for sequencing was CD4+ T cells from blood, cultured in vitro. These receptors were taken from a human donor who had recovered from COVID-19.

The V gene is TRBV11-2, the J gene TRBJ2-3; 9 bases fit TRBD1. V lost 11 bases, J lost 3 bases, and 6 bases stayed unmatched. The V gene's germline CDR1 is SGHAT and CDR2 FQNNGV. This CDR3 region has 13 residues. The CDR3 reads CAGQGTWTDTQYF. CDR3 DNA: TGTGCCGGACAGGGGACTTGGACAGATACGCAGTATTTT.

This clonotype is deemed large (0.1 to 1%). The rearrangement links TRBV11-2 to TRBJ2-5; tentatively, D is TRBD1 (9 bases). Looked up from germline, CDR1 is SGHAT and CDR2 is FQNNGV. The CDR3 sequence is 16 residues long. Trimming shortened V by 4 bases and J by 4 bases, and 19 bases separated the two germline ends. CDR3: CASSWGQGLVSETQYF. In nucleotides, the CDR3 is TGTGCCAGCAGCTGGGGACAGGGACTAGTCTCAGAGACCCAGTACTTC.

Only a few counts were recorded for this clonotype. This chain uses TRBV19 with TRBJ1-1; TRBD1 matches at 10 bases. The germline V gene encodes CDR1 LNHDA and CDR2 SQIVND (reference sequence). Trimming at V came to 9 bases and at J to 4 bases, leaving 2 bases not matched to a gene. The CDR3 is made up of 12 amino acids. In nucleotides, the CDR3 is TGTGCCAGCGGGGACAGGGGCACTGAAGCTTTCTTT. Amino acids: CASGDRGTEAFF.

The CDR3 here is CASSLVAGNQPQHF. The CDR3 DNA reads TGTGCCAGCAGCTTAGTAGCGGGGAATCAGCCCCAGCATTTT. The V and J genes are TRBV7-2 and TRBJ1-5; no firm D call. Germline V gives CDR1 SGHTA, CDR2 FQGNSA. V was cut by 1 base and J by 4 bases, with 8 bases left in between. This CDR3 contains 14 residues.

This chain uses TRBV20-1 with TRBJ2-3; D remains ambiguous. V was trimmed by 5 bases and J by 2 bases, leaving 11 bases between them. The germline V gene has CDR1 DFQATT and CDR2 SNEGSKA (reference sequence). The CDR3 length is 13 residues. The CDR3 here is CSADLLFTDTQYF. The CDR3 bases are TGCAGTGCTGATTTGCTGTTCACAGATACGCAGTATTTT.

This clonotype appeared once. V usage is TRBV7-2 and J usage is TRBJ1-1; D is undetermined. Trimming shortened V by 5 bases and J by 1 base, and 8 bases separated the two germline ends. Per germline, CDR1 SGHTA and CDR2 FQGNSA. The CDR3 is 13 residues long. This CDR3 is CASSPEKNTEAFF. CDR3 in DNA: TGTGCCAGCAGCCCGGAGAAGAACACTGAAGCTTTCTTT.

The CDR3 nucleotides read TGTGCCACCCAGTGGACCCCCACCGGGGAGCTGTTTTTT. It specifies CATQWTPTGELFF. The V and J genes are TRBV6-2 or TRBV6-3 and TRBJ2-2; the D is unclear. Trimming removed 10 bases from V and 4 bases from J, with 13 bases in between. Per the germline V gene, CDR1 is MNHEY and CDR2 is SVGEGT. The CDR3 extends over 13 amino acids.

V and J are TRBV5-1 and TRBJ1-2; 10 bases map to TRBD1. The CDR3 length is 14 residues. After removal of 4 bases from V and 6 bases from J, the junction contained 6 bases not matched to a gene. The germline CDR1 and CDR2 sequences are SGHRS and YFSETQ. The CDR3 protein is CASSPGTGVNGYTF. CDR3 nucleotide sequence: TGCGCCAGCAGCCCGGGGACAGGGGTAAATGGCTACACCTTC. Full variable domain (missing parts from reference TRBV5-1 and TRBJ1-2): KAGVTQTPRYLIKTRGQQVTLSCSPISGHRSVSWYQQTPGQGLQFLFEYFSETQRNKGNFPGRFSGRQFSNSRSEMNVSTLELGDSALYLCASSPGTGVNGYTFGSGTRLTVV.

This chain joins TRBV27 and TRBJ1-6, with D perhaps matching TRBD1 (5 bases). Deletions cut 8 bases from V and 6 bases from J, with 14 bases between. This CDR3 has 14 amino acids. CDR1 is MNHEY and CDR2 is SMNVEV in the germline V gene (reference sequence). The CDR3 nucleotides are TGTGCCAGCGTCCCCGCGAGGGGTAATTCACCCCTCCACTTT. Protein sequence: CASVPARGNSPLHF.

The J gene is TRBJ2-7, the V gene TRBV19; TRBD2 matches 10 bases. The CDR3 length is 15 residues. CDR1 LNHDA and CDR2 SQIVND come from the germline V gene (reference sequence). Germline trimming cut 6 bases from V and 4 bases from J; bases unmatched to any gene: 9. In nucleotides, the CDR3 is TGTGCCAGTAGACTCCAAGCGGGAGGGCGATACGAGCAGTACTTC. It translates to CASRLQAGGRYEQYF.

The chain carries TRBV5-1 and TRBJ1-2, with 8 bases matching TRBD1. The CDR3 runs 14 residues. Germline CDR1 is SGHRS and CDR2 is YFSETQ. Trimming took 2 bases from V and 8 from J; bases not matched to a gene: 8. This CDR3 reads CASSLLDRADGYTF. The CDR3 DNA sequence: TGCGCCAGCAGCTTACTGGACAGGGCGGACGGCTACACCTTC.

The chain employs TRBV18 and TRBJ2-1; D call uncertain. In germline, CDR1 is KGHSH, CDR2 LQKENI. This CDR3 contains 14 residues. V was clipped by 1 base and J by 8 bases, with 12 bases between them. In nucleotides, the CDR3 is TGTGCCAGCTCACCACAACGGGCGTGGGATGAGCAGTTCTTC. It specifies CASSPQRAWDEQFF.

V usage is TRBV6-2 or TRBV6-3 and J usage is TRBJ2-5; D is ambiguous. The CDR3 is 16 residues long. V was cut by 0 bases and J by 5 bases, with 16 bases left in between. Germline V gene sequence: CDR1 MNHEY, CDR2 SVGEGT. The CDR3, as DNA: TGTGCCAGCAGTTACTCCCCTCGAGGAGCGATGGAGACCCAGTACTTC. Translated, it gives CASSYSPRGAMETQYF.

Only one count was recorded for this clonotype. This rearrangement joins TRBV20-1 to TRBJ2-2, with D possibly matching TRBD2 (6 bases). Deletions cut 5 bases from V and 2 bases from J, with 15 bases between. This CDR3 comprises 15 residues. Germline V lookup: CDR1 DFQATT, CDR2 SNEGSKA (reference sequence). As DNA, the CDR3 is TGCAGTGCTCAAGGCCCGGGGGTCAACACCGGGGAGCTGTTTTTT. This gives the protein CSAQGPGVNTGELFF.

CDR3 in amino acids: CASRTSGGQETQYF. The CDR3 DNA reads TGTGCCAGCCGTACTAGCGGAGGACAAGAGACCCAGTACTTC. The chain is built from TRBV7-9 and TRBJ2-5, with TRBD2 identical over 8 bases. The length of the CDR3 is 14 residues. Germline V lookup: CDR1 SEHNR, CDR2 FQNEAQ (reference sequence). J lost 2 bases, V lost 8 bases, and 7 bases had no gene match.

The chain has TRBV6-5 and TRBJ2-2; no clear D. Trimming shortened V by 4 bases and J by 3 bases, and 9 bases separated the two germline ends. There are 14 residues in the CDR3. Per germline, CDR1 MNHEY and CDR2 SVGAGI. Written as DNA, the CDR3 is TGTGCCAGCAGTTGGGAACTCCACACCGGGGAGCTGTTTTTT. Translated, it gives CASSWELHTGELFF.

This clonotype was seen more than once but under ten times. DNA of the CDR3: TGTGCCAGCAGTTTATCGAGGGTAGTTGTCGCTTCGACGCAGTATTTT. It translates to CASSLSRVVVASTQYF. The rearrangement joins TRBV27 to TRBJ2-3; weak D call: TRBD2 (5 bases). The V gene lost 0 bases and the J gene lost 9 bases, with 19 bases spanning the gap. Germline CDR1 MNHEY, CDR2 SMNVEV (reference sequence). CDR3 length: 16 amino acids.